The source of this TCR beta chain is a study of T cell responses to AZD1222 COVID-19 vaccine. CDR3 size: 13 residues. J gave up 15 bases and V 2 bases, and 6 bases lay outside the gene matches. The V gene's germline CDR1 is MNHEY and CDR2 SVGAGI. Assay used: immunoSEQ multiplex PCR; TCRdb lists only in-frame clones, some missing. This table has about 160,000 clones, 90% appearing once. A note on this clone: Its antigen is as yet unknown.

General study points: The study reported that nearly half of spike-specific TCRs target unmutated variant regions. Possibly, clonal diversity was underestimated; donors were largely white British and included more females.

The V and J genes are TRBV6-5 and TRBJ2-1, with TRBD1 identical over 11 bases. The TCR sequence derives from an adult who received the AZD1222 COVID-19 vaccine. The material was peripheral blood, obtained 28 days after the second AZD1222 dose. The DNA of the CDR3 is TGTGCCAGCAGTTACACAGGACAGGGGGCTCGGTTCTTC. Residues: CASSYTGQGARFF.